This T cell receptor beta chain was observed in a study of Ad26.COV2.S vaccination and SARS-CoV-2 variants (dated by TCRdb to the early 2020s). Broadly, across the study: Vaccine-arm donors came from COV1001, a multicentre, randomized, double-blind, placebo-controlled phase I-IIa trial of Ad26.COV2.S in healthy adults. Ad26.COV2.S was given intramuscularly at 5x10^10 or 1x10^11 viral particles, as a single shot or as two shots 56 days apart. The specificity and breadth of SARS-CoV-2-reactive T cell receptors after Ad26.COV2.S vaccination were assessed by TCRbeta repertoire sequencing. A total of some 30 samples were included in the TCR-sequenced set, comprising roughly 19 Ad26.COV2.S vaccine recipients, 5 placebo recipients and 8 SARS-CoV-2 convalescent individuals. Trial participants were randomized into five groups of five: low-dose or high-dose Ad26.COV2.S given once or twice, or placebo on both occasions. Investigators remained blinded to trial group allocation during experiments and outcome assessment.

Comments on this clone: No cognate antigen has been identified for it. The input lacks base qualities; no much larger clone sits a single base away.

In light of the paper, this sample's treatment or condition label describes: some 20 received Ad26.COV2.S at low or high dose, single or two shots; about 5 received placebo; per-sample allocation not given. Repertoires of vaccine and placebo recipients were sequenced from samples taken on day 63 after the first injection. In Cohort 1b, around 23 adults aged 18-55 years were enrolled at a single site in Boston, USA, between 29 July and 7 August 2020. Ad26.COV2.S was a replication-incompetent adenovirus type 26 vector expressing a prefusion-stabilized SARS-CoV-2 spike protein from the original Wuhan strain. TCRbeta CDR3 regions were sequenced with the immunoSEQ Assay. After extraction, genomic DNA underwent amplification by bias-controlled multiplex PCR, followed by high-throughput sequencing. Per the original workflow: Collapsing and filtering of sequences were performed to quantify the absolute abundance of each unique TCRbeta CDR3 region. T cell fraction was estimated by normalization of TCRbeta template counts to usable DNA, with usable DNA being measured through amplification of reference genes present in all nucleated cells. Repertoire TCRs were annotated as SARS-CoV-2-specific when V gene, CDR3 amino acid sequence and J gene were exactly matched to a known reactive TCR set. The reference SARS-CoV-2 TCR set came from MIRA and was filtered for enrichment in COVID-19-positive ImmuneCODE repertoires, removing public or cross-reactive TCRs. Using the MIRA antigens, annotated TCRs were further analysed by specific ORF or by position within an ORF. Breadth was defined as the number of annotated unique rearrangements divided by the total number of unique productive rearrangements, and depth was defined as the summed frequency of the annotated unique rearrangements. TCR breadth was compared between groups using two-sided Wilcoxon rank-sum tests. TCRdb holds this immuneACCESS table with in-frame rearrangements only. Some clones are missing; in checked studies, unresolved V genes explain under half, and the rest has no known cause. That table furnishes V, J and clone size, whereas the DNA furnished D and trimming. This sample has roughly 500,000 clones in its table, and about 83% of those were observed once. The ten largest make up roughly 12% of the sample.

There are 12 amino acids in the CDR3, from cysteine to phenylalanine inclusive. Here the CDR3 DNA is all that survives: 36 bases in frame from base 1. For CDR1 and CDR2, the germline V gene lists LGHNA and YSLEER. V and J are truncated by 3 bases and 12 bases respectively, leaving an intervening sequence of 14 bases. Paper-wide results and their limitations: Comparing responses between vaccine doses or regimens was not something the study was powered to do. Spike-specific TCR breadth was higher in Ad26.COV2.S recipients than in placebo recipients (P = 0.0014). Vaccine and placebo recipients had comparable non-spike TCR breadth, which fits with the vaccine containing only spike. It was noted by the authors that total T cell responses may have been underestimated by the TCR breadth and depth analyses. After vaccination, substantial breadth of spike-specific CD8+ and CD4+ T cell responses was reported.

The TCR sequence derives from a person between 18 and 59 years old who received the Ad26.COV2.S COVID-19 vaccine or a placebo. The specimen comprised peripheral blood, sampled in a trial of Ad26.COV2.S vaccine versus placebo. The chain is made from TRBV4-3 and TRBJ1-1; the D gene lacks a confident call. The nucleotide sequence is given as TGCGCCAGCAGCCATAATAAGGGTAGGCCTTTCTTT. It specifies CASSHNKGRPFF.